These 10 T cell receptor beta chains were all obtained from the same sample, sequenced in a study of T-cell reconstitution after alpha-beta-depleted transplantation in children. Preparation of the TCRbeta library was carried out with unique molecular identifiers. TCRdb reprocessed the PCR reads with MiXCR, giving one entry per CDR3 protein. The data hold some 600,000 distinct CDR3 sequences, with roughly 17% observed a single time. The sequenced sample was PBMCs from the stem cell graft donor, obtained from the stem cell graft. The receptors derive from a human donor who donated a stem cell graft to a child with acute myeloid leukemia.

This clonotype has a count of ten or more. V and J are TRBV12-3 or TRBV12-4 and TRBJ2-1; the D is unclear. The CDR3 covers 12 residues. V lost 4 bases and J lost 5, with 6 bases in between. DNA of the CDR3: TGTGCCAGCAGTTGGACCCACAATGAGCAGTTCTTC. It specifies CASSWTHNEQFF.

V usage is TRBV7-9 and J usage is TRBJ2-3; D might be TRBD1 (6 bases). The V and J ends lost 5 bases and 2 bases respectively, with 14 bases between them. Per the germline V gene, CDR1 is SEHNR and CDR2 is FQNEAQ (reference sequence). This CDR3 comprises 15 residues. The CDR3 is CASSPWQGLTDTQYF. CDR3 coding DNA: TGTGCCAGCAGCCCATGGCAGGGGCTCACAGATACGCAGTATTTT.

This clonotype was seen a few times. This chain's CDR3 is CASTPPGLSEEQYF. CDR3 DNA sequence: TGTGCCAGCACCCCTCCGGGACTATCGGAAGAGCAGTACTTC. The gene calls are TRBV7-9 and TRBJ2-7, with 7 bases that match TRBD2. V was pared by 7 bases and J by 7 bases, with 13 bases of the junction left unmatched. The germline gives CDR1 SEHNR, CDR2 FQNEAQ (reference sequence). This CDR3 contains 14 residues.

Comments on this clonotype: One base away lies a much larger clone, so this may be a sequencing read error. The V and J genes are TRBV27 and TRBJ2-2; D gene ambiguous. V lost 3 bases, J lost 7 bases, and 9 bases lay in between. The CDR3 spans 13 residues. CDR1 is MNHEY and CDR2 is SMNVEV in the germline V gene (reference sequence). DNA for the CDR3: TGTGCCAGCAGTTTTGGGGTTAGCGGGGAGCTGTTTTTT. Encoded protein: CASSFGVSGELFF.

This clonotype was picked up many times. The V call is TRBV20-1, the J call TRBJ1-2, with 9 bases lining up with TRBD1. The CDR3 loop spans 12 amino acids. Trimming at V came to 6 bases and at J to 5 bases, leaving 4 bases not matched to a gene. Per germline, CDR1 DFQATT and CDR2 SNEGSKA (reference sequence). The CDR3 DNA sequence: TGCAGTGCCTCGACAGGGGGGTATGGCTACACCTTC. This translates into CSASTGGYGYTF.

With regard to this clonotype: Just one base apart from a much larger clone, this may be a read error. V gene TRBV15 combines with J gene TRBJ1-4; D possibly corresponds to TRBD1 (6 bases). Germline V CDR1 and CDR2: LNHNV, YYDKDF (reference sequence). This CDR3 has 15 amino acids. CDR3 DNA: TGTGCCACCAGCGGGGGGACAACGACTAATGAAAACCTGTTTTTT. This gives the protein CATSGGTTTNENLFF.

This clonotype was observed a few times. This may stem from a read error, because a much larger clone lies one nucleotide away. V gene TRBV20-1 combines with J gene TRBJ2-3; 8 nucleotides align to TRBD2. Germline V gene sequence: CDR1 DFQATT, CDR2 SNEGSKA (reference sequence). This CDR3 is 13 amino acids long. V dropped 5 bases and J dropped 4; count of bases not matched to a gene: 5. CDR3 sequence (DNA): TGCAGTGCTCAATCGGGGGGGGCAGATACGCAGTATTTT. The encoded protein is CSAQSGGADTQYF.

This clonotype was counted once. V is TRBV5-1 and J is TRBJ1-1, with 7 bases lining up with TRBD1. The germline gives CDR1 SGHRS, CDR2 YFSETQ. CDR3 length: 15 residues. V lost 2 bases to trimming and J lost 4 bases; unmatched junction nucleotides: 8. The CDR3 here is CASSFGTAPITEAFF. In DNA, the CDR3 is TGCGCCAGCAGCTTTGGGACAGCCCCTATCACTGAAGCTTTCTTT.

The chain joins TRBV5-5 to TRBJ2-5; TRBD1 aligns across 10 bases. V was pared by 0 bases and J by 5 bases, with 7 bases of the junction left unmatched. Germline V gives CDR1 SGHKS, CDR2 YYEKEE (reference sequence). The CDR3 covers 16 residues. The CDR3 reads CASSLGGQGLWETQYF. CDR3 in DNA: TGTGCCAGCAGCTTGGGGGGACAGGGGTTGTGGGAGACCCAGTACTTC.

The chain carries TRBV12-3 or TRBV12-4 and TRBJ1-2; TRBD1 matches 12 bases. V dropped 8 bases and J dropped 7; count of bases not matched to a gene: 8. The CDR3 spans 14 residues. The CDR3 is CASLFRDRGLGYTF. The CDR3 DNA follows: TGTGCCAGCCTATTCCGGGACAGGGGGCTTGGCTACACCTTC.